The clone carrying this T cell receptor beta chain was seen a handful of times. This table comes from immunoSEQ multiplex PCR, and its TCRdb copy is limited to in-frame clones, with some not included. The repertoire holds 60,000 or so clones, with roughly three quarters as singletons. This specimen comes from a study of T cell clones after liver transplantation. Germline V lookup: CDR1 SGHAT, CDR2 FQNNGV. V lost 0 bases and J lost 10, with 9 bases in between. The CDR3 is 13 amino acids. This TCR came from a human patient who received a liver transplant. Some T cells could come from the graft donor. The sample was CD4+ T cells from blood, taken at the 22-month timepoint. This chain uses TRBV11-2 with TRBJ1-4; D gene uncertain. The CDR3 region is CASSLDLHGKLFF. In DNA, the CDR3 is TGTGCCAGCAGCTTAGATCTTCACGGAAAACTGTTTTTT.